The T cell receptor (beta chain) under discussion was sequenced for a study of shared clonotypes between healthy human individuals. Germline lookup yields CDR1 SGHRS and CDR2 YFSETQ. The CDR3 runs to 17 residues. Trimming removed 3 bases from V and 3 bases from J, with 22 bases in between. The test was conducted at deep level. An even split of each subset's genomic DNA across several immunoSEQ plates was performed. The protocol was immunoSEQ multiplex PCR, while the TCRdb copy is restricted to in-frame clones and leaves out a portion. The data show 1.6 million or so clones, with roughly 95% seen just once and approximately 1% held by the top ten. This clone was seen just once.

What was sequenced was naive CD4+ T cells sorted from blood. Noted subset: CD45RA+ positively selected. J is TRBJ2-7 and V is TRBV5-1; D assignment may be TRBD1 or TRBD2 (6 bases each). The TCR originated in a young man in good health. The CDR3 is CASSSTMRGAIGYEQYF. The CDR3 DNA reads as TGCGCCAGCAGCTCGACCATGAGGGGGGCAATTGGCTACGAGCAGTACTTC. Drawing the rest from reference TRBV5-1 and TRBJ2-7, the complete variable domain is KAGVTQTPRYLIKTRGQQVTLSCSPISGHRSVSWYQQTPGQGLQFLFEYFSETQRNKGNFPGRFSGRQFSNSRSEMNVSTLELGDSALYLCASSSTMRGAIGYEQYFGPGTRLTVT.